This TCR beta chain was obtained from a study of identical twins. General study findings and limits: With monozygotic twins, out-of-frame TCR alpha sharing exceeded what models estimated. Conclusions came from cross-sectional statistical analysis, not from following the same donors. With abundant cord blood beta clonotypes, insertions were fewer; memory repertoires showed no such pattern.

This clonotype was seen only a few times. No antigen is known for it. TCRdb used MiXCR to reprocess the 5' RACE reads, holding one entry per CDR3 protein. The table includes some 1,600,000 distinct CDR3 sequences, about 31% detected once. CDR3 length: 18 amino acids. Trimming at V came to 2 bases and at J to 3 bases, leaving 7 bases not matched to a gene. Input material: cord blood. The TCR comes from a newborn girl in good health. The chain links TRBV12-3 or TRBV12-4 to TRBJ2-4; 13 nucleotides agree with TRBD2. CDR3 residues: CASSLTSLAGGRKNIQYF. CDR3 nucleotides: TGTGCCAGCAGTTTAACCTCACTAGCGGGGGGGCGCAAAAACATTCAGTACTTC.